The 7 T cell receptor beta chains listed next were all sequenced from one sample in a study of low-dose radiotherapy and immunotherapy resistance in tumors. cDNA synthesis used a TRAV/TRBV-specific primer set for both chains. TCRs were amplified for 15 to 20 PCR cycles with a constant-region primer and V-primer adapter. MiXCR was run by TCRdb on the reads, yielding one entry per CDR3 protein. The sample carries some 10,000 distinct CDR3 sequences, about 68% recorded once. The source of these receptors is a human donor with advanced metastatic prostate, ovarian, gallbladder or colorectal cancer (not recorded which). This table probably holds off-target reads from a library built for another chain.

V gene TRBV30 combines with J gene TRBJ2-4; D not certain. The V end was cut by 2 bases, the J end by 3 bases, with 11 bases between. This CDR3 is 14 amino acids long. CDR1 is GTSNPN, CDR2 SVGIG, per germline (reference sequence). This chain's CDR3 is CAWSRSRDKNIQYF. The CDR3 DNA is TGTGCCTGGAGTCGGTCCAGAGACAAAAACATTCAGTACTTC.

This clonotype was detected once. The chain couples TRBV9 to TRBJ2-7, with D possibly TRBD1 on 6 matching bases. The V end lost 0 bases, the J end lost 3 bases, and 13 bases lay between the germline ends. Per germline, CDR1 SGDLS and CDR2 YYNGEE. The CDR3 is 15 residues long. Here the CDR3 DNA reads TGTGCCAGCAGCGTAGCACAGGGACCCTTCTACGAGCAGTACTTC. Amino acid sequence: CASSVAQGPFYEQYF.

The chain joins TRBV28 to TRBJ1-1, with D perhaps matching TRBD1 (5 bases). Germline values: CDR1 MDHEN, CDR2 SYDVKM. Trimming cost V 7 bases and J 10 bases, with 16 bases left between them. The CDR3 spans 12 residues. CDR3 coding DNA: TGTGCCAGCACCTTTATCCGGGGCAGAGCTTTCTTT. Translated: CASTFIRGRAFF.

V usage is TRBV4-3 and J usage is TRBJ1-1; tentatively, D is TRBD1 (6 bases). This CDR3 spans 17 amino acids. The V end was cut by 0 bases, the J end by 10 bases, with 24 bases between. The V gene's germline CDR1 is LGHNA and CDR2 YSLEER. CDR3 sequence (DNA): TGCGCCAGCAGCCAAGATGGGGCCCTCGGGGAGGGGGTAGGAGCTTTCTTT. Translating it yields CASSQDGALGEGVGAFF.

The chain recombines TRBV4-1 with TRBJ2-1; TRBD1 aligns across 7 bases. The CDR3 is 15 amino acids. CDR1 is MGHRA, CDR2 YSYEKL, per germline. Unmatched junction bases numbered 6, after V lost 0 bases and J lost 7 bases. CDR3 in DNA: TGCGCCAGCAGCCAAGAAAGAGGGGGCGTGAATGAGCAGTTCTTC. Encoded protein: CASSQERGGVNEQFF.

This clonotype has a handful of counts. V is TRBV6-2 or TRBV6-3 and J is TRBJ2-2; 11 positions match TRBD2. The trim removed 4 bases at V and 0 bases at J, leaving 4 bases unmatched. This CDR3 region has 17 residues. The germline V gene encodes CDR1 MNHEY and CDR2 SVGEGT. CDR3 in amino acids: CASSWASGRTNTGELFF. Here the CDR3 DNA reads TGTGCCAGCAGTTGGGCTAGCGGGAGGACGAACACCGGGGAGCTGTTTTTT.

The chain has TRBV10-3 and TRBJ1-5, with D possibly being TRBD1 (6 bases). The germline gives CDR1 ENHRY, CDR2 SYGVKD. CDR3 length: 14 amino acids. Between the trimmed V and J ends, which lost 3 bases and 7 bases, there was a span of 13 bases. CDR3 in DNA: TGTGCCATCAGTGACACAGGGATAATCCAGCCCCAGCATTTT. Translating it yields CAISDTGIIQPQHF.